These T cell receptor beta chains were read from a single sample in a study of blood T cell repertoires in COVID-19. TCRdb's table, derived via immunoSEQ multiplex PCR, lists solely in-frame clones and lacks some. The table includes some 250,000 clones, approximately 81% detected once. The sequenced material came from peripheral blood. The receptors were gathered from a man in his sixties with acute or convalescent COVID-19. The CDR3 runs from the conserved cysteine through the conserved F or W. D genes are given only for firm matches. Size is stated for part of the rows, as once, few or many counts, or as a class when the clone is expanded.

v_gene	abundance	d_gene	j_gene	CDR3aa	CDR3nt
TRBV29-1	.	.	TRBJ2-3	CSAGRVGGDTQYF	TGCAGCGCCGGAAGGGTGGGGGGAGATACGCAGTATTTT
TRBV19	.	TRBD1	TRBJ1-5	CASSMEGQKYQPQHF	TGTGCCAGTAGTATGGAGGGACAGAAGTATCAGCCCCAGCATTTT
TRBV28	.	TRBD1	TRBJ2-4	CASSFPGQGENIQYF	TGTGCCAGCAGTTTCCCCGGACAGGGGGAAAACATTCAGTACTTC
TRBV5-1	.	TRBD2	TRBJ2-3	CASSPLAGRTDTQYF	TGCGCCAGCAGCCCATTAGCGGGGCGCACAGATACGCAGTATTTT
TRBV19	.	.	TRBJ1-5	CASSTQGGKYSNQPQHF	TGTGCCAGTAGTACACAGGGAGGGAAGTATAGCAATCAGCCCCAGCATTTT
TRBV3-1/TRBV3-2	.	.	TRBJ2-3	CASGPGLAGNTDTQYF	TGTGCCAGCGGACCCGGTTTGGCGGGAAACACAGATACGCAGTATTTT
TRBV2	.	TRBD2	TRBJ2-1	CASSERPGGPQFF	TGTGCCAGCAGTGAACGACCGGGGGGGCCGCAGTTCTTC
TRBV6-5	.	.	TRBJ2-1	CASSYSHYNEQFF	TGTGCCAGCAGTTACTCACATTACAATGAGCAGTTCTTC
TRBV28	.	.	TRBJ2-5	CAGAGLAQETQYF	TGTGCCGGGGCGGGGCTAGCACAAGAGACCCAGTACTTC
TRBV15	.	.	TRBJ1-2	CATSRASTGGYGYTF	TGTGCCACCAGCAGAGCATCGACAGGCGGTTATGGCTACACCTTC
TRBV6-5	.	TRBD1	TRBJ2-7	CASSYSYRGSYEQYF	TGTGCCAGCAGTTACTCCTACAGGGGCTCCTACGAGCAGTACTTC
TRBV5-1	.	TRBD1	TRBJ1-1	CASSYGQAGGAEAFF	TGCGCCAGCAGTTATGGACAGGCGGGGGGAGCTGAAGCTTTCTTT
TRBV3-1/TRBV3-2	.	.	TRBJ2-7	CASSQGSRTYEQYF	TGTGCCAGCAGCCAAGGGTCTAGAACCTACGAGCAGTACTTC
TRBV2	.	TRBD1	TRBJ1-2	CASSGDRGDANYGYTF	TGTGCCAGCAGTGGGGACAGGGGGGACGCTAACTATGGCTACACCTTC
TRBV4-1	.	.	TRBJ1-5	CASSQETDSYSNQPQHF	TGCGCCAGCAGCCAAGAAACGGACTCGTATAGCAATCAGCCCCAGCATTTT
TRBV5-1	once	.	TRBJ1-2	CASSKSEDYGYTF	TGCGCCAGCAGCAAGAGTGAGGATTATGGCTACACCTTC
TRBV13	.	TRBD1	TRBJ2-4	CASSPPTGVNIQYF	TGTGCCAGCAGCCCACCGACAGGGGTGAACATTCAGTACTTC
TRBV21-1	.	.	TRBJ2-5	CASSKALAGEAETQYF	TGTGCCAGCAGCAAAGCACTAGCGGGGGAGGCAGAGACCCAGTACTTC
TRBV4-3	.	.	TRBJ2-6	CASSPSGDAGANVLTF	TGCGCCAGCAGCCCTTCAGGGGACGCTGGGGCCAACGTCCTGACTTTC
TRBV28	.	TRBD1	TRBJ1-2	CASRGWTGTYGYTF	TGTGCCAGCAGGGGTTGGACAGGGACATATGGCTACACCTTC
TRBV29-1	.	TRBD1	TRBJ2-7	CSGLGAGGHSYEQYF	TGCAGCGGCCTTGGGGCAGGGGGCCACTCCTACGAGCAGTACTTC
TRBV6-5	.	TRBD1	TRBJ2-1	CASSPQGAQGEQFF	TGTGCCAGCAGTCCACAGGGGGCGCAGGGTGAGCAGTTCTTC
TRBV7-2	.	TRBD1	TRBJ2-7	CASSLVEGAGRYEQYF	TGTGCCAGCAGCTTAGTAGAGGGGGCCGGGCGCTACGAGCAGTACTTC
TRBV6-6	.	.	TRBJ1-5	CASSPGHRDQPQHF	TGTGCCAGCAGTCCGGGACACCGAGATCAGCCCCAGCATTTT
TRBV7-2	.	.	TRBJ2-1	CASSLAGIARSEQFF	TGTGCCAGCAGCTTGGCGGGGATAGCGCGCAGTGAGCAGTTCTTC
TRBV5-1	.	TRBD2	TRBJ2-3	CASLRLAGVADTQYF	TGCGCCAGCCTAAGACTAGCGGGAGTAGCAGATACGCAGTATTTT
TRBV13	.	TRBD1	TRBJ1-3	CASSNGQGRNTIYF	TGTGCCAGCAGCAATGGACAGGGTCGAAACACCATATATTTT
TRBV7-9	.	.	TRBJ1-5	CASSLQGNQPQHF	TGTGCCAGCAGCTTACAGGGGAATCAGCCCCAGCATTTT
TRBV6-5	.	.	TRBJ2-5	CASSYSRQETQYF	TGTGCCAGCAGTTACTCGAGACAAGAGACCCAGTACTTC
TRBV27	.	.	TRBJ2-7	CASSSRGQGLSYEQYF	TGTGCCAGCAGTTCCCGTGGGCAGGGGCTCTCCTACGAGCAGTACTTC
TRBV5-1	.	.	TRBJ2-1	CASSLGRPDNEQFF	TGCGCCAGCAGCTTGGGGCGGCCAGACAATGAGCAGTTCTTC
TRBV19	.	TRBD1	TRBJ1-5	CASSADRVDQHF	TGTGCCAGTAGTGCCGACAGGGTGGACCAGCATTTT
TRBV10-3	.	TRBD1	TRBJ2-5	CATTGTGVRETQYF	TGTGCCACCACCGGGACAGGGGTACGAGAGACCCAGTACTTC
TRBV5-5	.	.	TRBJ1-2	CASSFGILANYGYTF	TGTGCCAGCAGCTTCGGGATCTTAGCTAACTATGGCTACACCTTC
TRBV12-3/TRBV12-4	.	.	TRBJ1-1	CASSFEENTEAFF	TGTGCCAGCAGTTTCGAGGAGAACACTGAAGCTTTCTTT
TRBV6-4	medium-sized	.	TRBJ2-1	CASSDGAGSYNEQFF	TGTGCCAGCAGTGACGGGGCGGGATCCTACAATGAGCAGTTCTTC
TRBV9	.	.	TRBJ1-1	CASSVGLGNTEAFF	TGTGCCAGCAGCGTAGGGCTAGGGAACACTGAAGCTTTCTTT
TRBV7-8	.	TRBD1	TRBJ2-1	CASRGTGTYNEQFF	TGTGCCAGCAGAGGGACAGGGACCTACAATGAGCAGTTCTTC
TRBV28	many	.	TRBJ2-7	CASSLRDNSYEQYF	TGTGCCAGCAGTTTAAGGGACAACTCCTACGAGCAGTACTTC
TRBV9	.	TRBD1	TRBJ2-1	CASSPGGASSYNEQFF	TGTGCCAGCAGCCCAGGGGGAGCCAGCTCCTACAATGAGCAGTTCTTC
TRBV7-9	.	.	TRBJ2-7	CASQFEQGGYEQYF	TGTGCCAGCCAATTCGAACAGGGGGGGTACGAGCAGTACTTC
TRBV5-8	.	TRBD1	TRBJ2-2	CASSLSVGTENTGELFF	TGTGCCAGCAGCTTGTCTGTCGGGACAGAGAACACCGGGGAGCTGTTTTTT
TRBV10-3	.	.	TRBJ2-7	CAISAYRDTNSYEQYF	TGTGCCATCAGTGCTTACCGGGACACCAACTCCTACGAGCAGTACTTC
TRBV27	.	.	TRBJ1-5	CASSPDPGLGQPQHF	TGTGCCAGCAGTCCCGATCCAGGGTTGGGTCAGCCCCAGCATTTT
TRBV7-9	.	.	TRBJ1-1	CASSLTPGWNTEAFF	TGTGCCAGCAGCTTAACCCCGGGGTGGAACACTGAAGCTTTCTTT
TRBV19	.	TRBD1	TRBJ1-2	CASTRRDSDNYGYTF	TGTGCCAGTACCCGGAGGGACAGCGATAACTATGGCTACACCTTC
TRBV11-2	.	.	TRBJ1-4	CASSLLTTNEKLFF	TGTGCCAGCAGCTTATTAACAACTAATGAAAAACTGTTTTTT
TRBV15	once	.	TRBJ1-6	CATSRDILDSRYNSPLHF	TGTGCCACCAGCAGAGATATCCTGGACAGCAGATATAATTCACCCCTCCACTTT
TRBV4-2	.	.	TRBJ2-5	CASSQGSLAWETQYF	TGTGCCAGCAGCCAAGGATCCCTAGCGTGGGAGACCCAGTACTTC
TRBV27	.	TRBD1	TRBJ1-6	CASSFWTGISPLHF	TGTGCCAGCAGTTTTTGGACAGGGATTTCACCCCTCCACTTT
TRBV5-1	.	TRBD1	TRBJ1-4	CASSPGTGLNEKLFF	TGCGCCAGCAGCCCCGGGACAGGGCTTAATGAAAAACTGTTTTTT
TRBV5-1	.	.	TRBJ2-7	CASSAGGLYEQYF	TGCGCCAGCAGCGCCGGGGGTCTCTACGAGCAGTACTTC
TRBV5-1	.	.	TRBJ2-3	CASSLNGGPGDTQYF	TGCGCCAGCAGCTTAAACGGGGGGCCTGGAGATACGCAGTATTTT
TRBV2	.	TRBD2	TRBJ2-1	CASSVSGGPNNEQFF	TGTGCCAGCAGTGTTAGCGGGGGGCCCAACAATGAGCAGTTCTTC
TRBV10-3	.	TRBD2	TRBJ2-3	CATRGGGGAADTQYF	TGTGCCACCCGCGGCGGCGGGGGGGCCGCAGATACGCAGTATTTT
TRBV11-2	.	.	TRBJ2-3	CASSLTQVRRDTQYF	TGTGCCAGCAGCTTAACCCAAGTAAGGAGAGATACGCAGTATTTT
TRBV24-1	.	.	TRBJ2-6	CATSLRLRHSGANVLTF	TGTGCCACCAGTCTTCGGTTACGACACTCTGGGGCCAACGTCCTGACTTTC
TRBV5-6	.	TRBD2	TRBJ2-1	CASNLAGGVEQFF	TGTGCCAGCAACCTAGCGGGGGGGGTTGAGCAGTTCTTC
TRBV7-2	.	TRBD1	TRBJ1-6	CASSPRGAPLHF	TGTGCCAGCAGCCCCAGGGGGGCACCCCTCCACTTT
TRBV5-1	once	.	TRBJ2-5	CASSVVTGGPQETQYF	TGCGCCAGCAGCGTGGTAACGGGCGGGCCCCAAGAGACCCAGTACTTC